This T cell receptor beta chain derives from a study of cytomegalovirus exposure and HLA in healthy donors. Study-level results: An analysis was carried out at a later point. It showed that HLA-associated TCR beta chains were more clonally expanded than equally common non-associated chains.

J lost 8 bases, V lost 2 bases, and 11 bases had no gene match. This CDR3 spans 15 amino acids. CDR1 and CDR2 from the germline V gene are ENHRY and SYGVKD. PCR involved 60 Vbeta and 13 Jbeta primers. Profiled with immunoSEQ multiplex PCR; TCRdb holds only in-frame clones, not every one. The sample includes about 55,000 clones, approximately 80% of them seen just once. Concerning this clone: Its antigen is as yet unknown.

The genes are TRBV10-3 and TRBJ1-2; 7 positions agree with TRBD1. This receptor was obtained from a female donor in good health and CMV-seronegative. Sequenced: PBMCs. The CDR3 loop reads CAISEAGDREYGYTF. CDR3 sequence (DNA): TGTGCCATCAGTGAGGCAGGTGACAGGGAGTACGGCTACACCTTC.